What follows are 29 T cell receptor beta chains derived from one specimen sequenced in a study of T cell repertoires in cytomegalovirus infection. Each CDR3 protein gets one entry after TCRdb re-called the reads with MiXCR. In the table there are roughly 500,000 distinct CDR3 sequences, about 33% of which are singletons. These receptors have no known antigen. Here the sequenced sample was cultured PBMCs, taken from culture after CMV antigen stimulation. The receptors shown here come from a human donor in good health (CMV status not recorded). Some clones in this sample may be carry-over from other donors' samples.

This clonotype was seen only a few times. The chain couples TRBV12-3 or TRBV12-4 to TRBJ2-1; either TRBD1 or TRBD2 may supply D (5 bases each). The CDR3 contains 12 residues. The germline V and J ends were trimmed by 11 bases and 8 bases, with 16 bases remaining between them. The CDR3 reads CASEGLRYEQFF. The CDR3 DNA sequence: TGTGCCTCAGAGGGGCTAAGGTATGAGCAGTTCTTC.

The V call is TRBV14, the J call TRBJ1-2, with D hard to call. This CDR3 contains 15 residues. Germline CDR1 is SGHDN and CDR2 is FVKESK. V lost 0 bases, J lost 4 bases, and 12 bases lay in between. The CDR3 loop reads CASSQDLGIGYGYTF. The CDR3 bases are TGTGCCAGCAGCCAAGATTTAGGGATCGGCTATGGCTACACCTTC.

The chain recombines TRBV4-3 with TRBJ2-2; 8 bases map to TRBD2. CDR3 size: 20 residues. V shed 3 bases, J shed 2 bases, and the junction held 17 bases outside the gene matches. The germline CDR1 and CDR2 sequences are LGHNA and YSLEER. CDR3 nucleotide sequence: TGCGCCAGCAGCCAGGACCCCGGTCGGGCGGGAGGCACTAACACCGGGGAGCTGTTTTTT. Amino acids: CASSQDPGRAGGTNTGELFF.

This chain uses TRBV6-6 with TRBJ2-7, with D perhaps matching TRBD1 or TRBD2 (5 bases each). This CDR3 is built from 15 residues. Trimming took off 6 bases at V and 0 bases at J, with 15 bases between the two ends. Germline V gene sequence: CDR1 MNHNY, CDR2 SVGAGI (reference sequence). CDR3 protein: CASRNQGVHSYEQYV. CDR3 DNA sequence: TGTGCCAGCAGGAATCAGGGAGTTCACTCCTACGAGCAGTACGTC.

The chain combines TRBV12-3 or TRBV12-4 with TRBJ2-3, with a weak D call TRBD2 (6 bases). There are 11 residues in the CDR3. V dropped 8 bases and J dropped 6 bases, with 9 bases sitting between them. CDR3 DNA: TGTGCCAGCGGAGGGCTCGATACGCAGTATTTT. It codes for CASGGLDTQYF.

This clonotype has only a few counts. This chain uses TRBV18 with TRBJ2-4, with D unresolved. The V end lost 0 bases, the J end lost 6 bases, and 6 bases lay between the germline ends. Germline CDR1 KGHSH, CDR2 LQKENI. The CDR3 has 13 amino acids. The CDR3 DNA reads TGTGCCAGCTCACCACCGGATTCAAACATTCAGTACTTC. It is translated as CASSPPDSNIQYF. The whole variable domain, filled in from reference TRBV18 and TRBJ2-4, reads NAGVMQNPRHLVRRRGQEARLRCSPMKGHSHVYWYRQLPEEGLKFMVYLQKENIIDESGMPKERFSAEFPKEGPSILRIQQVVRGDSAAYFCASSPPDSNIQYFGAGTRLSVL.

The chain links TRBV6-6 to TRBJ2-5, with 9 bases fitting TRBD2. This CDR3 contains 13 residues. With 7 bases clipped from V and 4 bases from J, the junction kept 4 bases outside the gene matches. The germline gives CDR1 MNHNY, CDR2 SVGAGI (reference sequence). CDR3 protein: CASTMREGETQYF. As DNA, the CDR3 is TGTGCCAGCACGATGCGGGAGGGAGAGACCCAGTACTTC.

The CDR3 nucleotides read TGTGCCAGCAGACCGACTAGCCAAGGCGCTTATCACACAGATACGCAGTATTTT. Its protein product is CASRPTSQGAYHTDTQYF. This chain connects TRBV5-6 to TRBJ2-3, with 7 bases identical to TRBD2. The CDR3 covers 18 residues. From germline, CDR1 is SGHDT and CDR2 YYEEEE. The junction had 17 bases not matched to a gene; V was cut back by 5 bases and J by 2 bases.

The chain couples TRBV28 to TRBJ1-5; a weak D match, TRBD1 (6 bases). Germline V CDR1 and CDR2: MDHEN, SYDVKM. With 1 base removed from V and 7 bases from J, the gap between germline ends came to 17 bases. CDR3 length: 16 amino acids. Written as DNA, the CDR3 is TGTGCCAGCAGTTTATTGGCGGGGGGCGCAGGACAGCCCCAGCATTTT. This sequence encodes CASSLLAGGAGQPQHF.

The chain recombines TRBV12-3 or TRBV12-4 with TRBJ1-2; no definite D call. The CDR3 loop spans 16 amino acids. Deletions cut 6 bases from V and 4 bases from J, with 21 bases between. The CDR3 nucleotides read TGTGCCAGCAGCCCTCAGGAACGGACTCTCGGCTATGGCTACACCTTC. Protein sequence: CASSPQERTLGYGYTF.

This clonotype occurred a few times. The chain uses TRBV6-6 and TRBJ1-3; 7 bases are shared with TRBD1. V dropped 7 bases and J dropped 0; count of bases not matched to a gene: 9. The CDR3 has 16 residues. The V gene's germline CDR1 is MNHNY and CDR2 SVGAGI (reference sequence). This chain's CDR3 is CASTARGMGSGNTIYF. As DNA, the CDR3 is TGTGCCAGCACCGCCAGGGGGATGGGCTCTGGAAACACCATATATTTT.

In this sample, this clonotype turned up once. V gene TRBV7-9 combines with J gene TRBJ2-3; a possible D gene is TRBD1 (7 bases). Trimming took off 5 bases at V and 9 bases at J, with 15 bases between the two ends. The CDR3 has 13 residues. Germline V gives CDR1 SEHNR, CDR2 FQNEAQ (reference sequence). CDR3 DNA sequence: TGTGCCAGCAGCCGGGACTCAGGGGGGACGCAGTATTTT. Residues: CASSRDSGGTQYF.

As DNA, the CDR3 is TGTGCCACCGTAGCGGGAGTGAACACAGATACGCAGTATTTT. Encoded protein: CATVAGVNTDTQYF. V gene TRBV6-2 or TRBV6-3 combines with J gene TRBJ2-3; 9 nucleotides match TRBD2. Germline trimming cut 10 bases from V and 2 bases from J; bases unmatched to any gene: 7. Germline CDR1 and CDR2: MNHEY and SVGEGT. The CDR3 is 14 residues long.

This chain uses TRBV7-7 with TRBJ2-1; 7 nucleotides line up with TRBD2. The CDR3 is 16 amino acids. The germline CDR1 and CDR2 sequences are SSHAT and FNYEAQ (reference sequence). Trimming took 4 bases from V and 1 from J; bases not matched to a gene: 7. The CDR3 loop is CASSSRAGLSYNEQFF. In DNA, the CDR3 is TGTGCCAGCAGCTCCAGAGCGGGACTATCCTACAATGAGCAGTTCTTC.

The V gene is TRBV4-3, the J gene TRBJ1-4; D is uncertain. The germline V gene encodes CDR1 LGHNA and CDR2 YSLEER. This CDR3 region has 13 residues. Trimming stripped 3 bases from V and 8 bases from J, with 10 bases between. The CDR3 region is CASSHPAGEKLFF. The CDR3 bases are TGCGCCAGCAGCCACCCGGCGGGGGAAAAACTGTTTTTT.

This clonotype came up many times. The chain employs TRBV7-2 and TRBJ2-5, with 13 bases aligning to TRBD2. The germline V gene encodes CDR1 SGHTA and CDR2 FQGNSA. V gave up 4 bases and J gave up 3 bases; unmatched junction bases: 14. The CDR3 covers 19 residues. The CDR3 spells CASSSNPYGTSGKEETQYF. CDR3 DNA sequence: TGTGCCAGCAGCTCCAATCCCTACGGGACTAGCGGGAAGGAAGAGACCCAGTACTTC.

Ten or more counts support this clonotype. V is TRBV11-2 and J is TRBJ2-3; a weak D match, TRBD1 (6 bases). V gave up 5 bases and J gave up 6 bases, with 15 bases separating them. Germline V CDR1 and CDR2: SGHAT, FQNNGV. The CDR3 has 14 residues. CDR3 sequence reads: CASSLDSSRDTQYF. CDR3 sequence (DNA): TGTGCCAGCAGCCTGGACAGTTCAAGGGATACGCAGTATTTT.

The genes are TRBV20-1 and TRBJ1-4; tentatively, D is TRBD1 (5 bases). Trimming removed 6 bases from V and 0 bases from J, with 14 bases in between. Germline CDR1 reads DFQATT; CDR2 reads SNEGSKA (reference sequence). CDR3 length equals 15 residues. CDR3 nucleotides: TGCAGTGCAACTGGACATCATGCAACTAATGAAAAACTGTTTTTT. Residues: CSATGHHATNEKLFF.

The chain employs TRBV14 and TRBJ1-1; D perhaps matches TRBD1 (6 bases). V lost 1 base, J lost 3 bases, and 15 bases lay in between. The CDR3 totals 16 residues. Germline CDR1 and CDR2: SGHDN and FVKESK. CDR3 DNA: TGTGCCAGCAGCCAAGTCTCCGGACAGATGGACACTGAAGCTTTCTTT. Protein sequence: CASSQVSGQMDTEAFF.

This clonotype has more than one count but fewer than ten. The chain uses TRBV7-9 and TRBJ1-6; possible D gene TRBD1, 6 bases. Trimming cost V 5 bases and J 6 bases, with 11 bases left between them. CDR1 is SEHNR, CDR2 FQNEAQ, per germline (reference sequence). This CDR3 has 14 amino acids. In DNA, the CDR3 is TGTGCCAGCAGCGACCCACAGGGTAATTCACCCCTCCACTTT. Amino acids: CASSDPQGNSPLHF.

This clonotype has a count of ten or more. This chain connects TRBV7-8 to TRBJ2-5; D unclear. V was cut by 3 bases and J by 6 bases, with 14 bases left in between. The CDR3 has 14 amino acids. Per germline, CDR1 SGHVS and CDR2 FQNEAQ. The DNA of the CDR3 is TGTGCCAGCAGCTTTGGTTCATTGGATAAGACCCAGTACTTC. Residues: CASSFGSLDKTQYF.

This rearrangement joins TRBV7-2 to TRBJ2-7; D is uncertain. Deletions cut 5 bases from V and 2 bases from J, with 16 bases between. This CDR3 contains 15 residues. Germline CDR1 and CDR2: SGHTA and FQGNSA. CDR3 nucleotides: TGTGCCAGCAGCCCCCGACGGAAGCCACCCTACGAGCAGTACTTC. It codes for CASSPRRKPPYEQYF.

This clonotype was seen a few times. The rearrangement links TRBV4-3 to TRBJ2-2; 9 bases align to TRBD1. Losses at the gene ends were 0 bases for V and 7 bases for J; bases not matched to a gene: 9. Germline CDR1 LGHNA, CDR2 YSLEER. This CDR3 region has 17 residues. CDR3 DNA sequence: TGCGCCAGCAGCCAAGATGGTCGGGACAGGGTGGTCGGGGAGCTGTTTTTT. Translated, it gives CASSQDGRDRVVGELFF.

V is TRBV9 and J is TRBJ2-2; unclear D gene. Germline lookup yields CDR1 SGDLS and CDR2 YYNGEE. CDR3 size: 18 residues. Between the trimmed V and J ends, which lost 0 bases and 7 bases, there was a span of 22 bases. The CDR3 region is CASSVDPLARRGVGELFF. CDR3 in DNA: TGTGCCAGCAGCGTAGACCCCTTGGCTAGGAGAGGTGTCGGGGAGCTGTTTTTT. Together with reference TRBV9 and TRBJ2-2, the CDR3 gives the full variable domain: DSGVTQTPKHLITATGQRVTLRCSPRSGDLSVYWYQQSLDQGLQFLIQYYNGEERAKGNILERFSAQQFPDLHSELNLSSLELGDSALYFCASSVDPLARRGVGELFFGEGSRLTVL.

This clonotype was seen a handful of times. The chain is built from TRBV7-9 and TRBJ2-1, with TRBD2 identical over 13 bases. The CDR3 length is 18 residues. The germline V gene encodes CDR1 SEHNR and CDR2 FQNEAQ (reference sequence). Unmatched junction bases numbered 8, after V lost 6 bases and J lost 0 bases. CDR3 protein: CASRNGLAGAGSYNEQFF. The CDR3 nucleotides are TGTGCCAGCAGAAACGGACTAGCGGGAGCGGGCTCCTACAATGAGCAGTTCTTC.

This clonotype has just a few counts. The chain combines TRBV11-2 with TRBJ1-5; 12 bases map to TRBD1. Germline V gives CDR1 SGHAT, CDR2 FQNNGV. CDR3 length: 22 amino acids. V lost 8 bases and J lost 2; bases outside the gene matches: 25. The chain's CDR3 is CASFMSGVEWDRGQVGNQPQHF. The DNA of the CDR3 is TGTGCCAGCTTCATGTCTGGTGTCGAATGGGACAGGGGGCAGGTTGGCAATCAGCCCCAGCATTTT.

Note on this clonotype: A much larger clonotype is one base distant, so this may be a read error. The chain has TRBV12-3 or TRBV12-4 and TRBJ1-6, with a possible D match to TRBD1 (6 bases). The CDR3 runs to 16 residues. The CDR3 coding sequence is TGTGCCGGCAGGGGTCCTGGGGGGCGAATGGGGTCACCCCTCCACTTT. It specifies CAGRGPGGRMGSPLHF.

Of note for this clonotype: Mismatch with germline at one junction end may stem from a read error. The CDR3 region is CASSLASTGSATPF. CDR3 nucleotide sequence: TGTGCCAGCAGCTTAGCCTCCACAGGGTCCGCAACCCCTTTT. The chain uses TRBV7-6 and TRBJ1-1; perhaps TRBD1 as D (6 bases). The CDR3 extends over 14 amino acids. The germline gives CDR1 SGHVS, CDR2 FNYEAQ.

This sequence joins TRBV4-2 and TRBJ1-1; tentatively, D is TRBD1 (6 bases). CDR1 and CDR2 from the germline V gene are LGHNA and YNFKEQ. The V gene lost 1 base and the J gene lost 0 bases, with 12 bases spanning the gap. This CDR3 comprises 16 residues. The CDR3 loop reads CASSQGSGTLNTEAFF. The CDR3 DNA follows: TGTGCCAGCAGCCAAGGATCCGGGACACTGAACACTGAAGCTTTCTTT.